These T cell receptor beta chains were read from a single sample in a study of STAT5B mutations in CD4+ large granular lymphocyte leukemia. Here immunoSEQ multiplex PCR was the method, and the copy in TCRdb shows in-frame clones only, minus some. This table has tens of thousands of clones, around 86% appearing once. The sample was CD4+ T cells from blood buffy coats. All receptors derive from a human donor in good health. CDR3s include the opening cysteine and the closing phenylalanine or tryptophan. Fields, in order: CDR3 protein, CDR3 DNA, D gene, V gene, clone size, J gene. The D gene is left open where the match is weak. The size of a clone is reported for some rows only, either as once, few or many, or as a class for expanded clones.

cdr3_aa: CASSEGEYNEQFF
cdr3_nt: TGCGCCAGCAGTGAAGGGGAGTACAATGAGCAGTTCTTC
d_call: NA
v_call: TRBV10-1
clone_size: NA
j_call: TRBJ2-1

cdr3_aa: CASTMGQGARGANVLTF
cdr3_nt: TGTGCCAGCACCATGGGACAGGGGGCGCGAGGGGCCAACGTCCTGACTTTC
d_call: TRBD1
v_call: TRBV7-2
clone_size: few
j_call: TRBJ2-6

cdr3_aa: CASSQGTGDQPQHF
cdr3_nt: TGTGCCAGCAGCCAAGGGACAGGGGACCAGCCCCAGCATTTT
d_call: TRBD1
v_call: TRBV4-2
clone_size: few
j_call: TRBJ1-5

cdr3_aa: CASSANPVAGNEQFF
cdr3_nt: TGTGCCAGCAGCGCAAACCCTGTGGCCGGCAATGAGCAGTTCTTC
d_call: NA
v_call: TRBV9
clone_size: NA
j_call: TRBJ2-1

cdr3_aa: CASSLPGIGGYTF
cdr3_nt: TGTGCCAGCAGTTTACCGGGGATCGGTGGCTACACCTTC
d_call: NA
v_call: TRBV28
clone_size: NA
j_call: TRBJ1-2

cdr3_aa: CASSSSGTVYQETQYF
cdr3_nt: TGTGCCAGCAGCTCCTCCGGGACAGTCTACCAAGAGACCCAGTACTTC
d_call: TRBD1
v_call: TRBV7-9
clone_size: NA
j_call: TRBJ2-5

cdr3_aa: CASSYRPDSEKLFF
cdr3_nt: TGTGCCAGCAGTTACAGGCCAGACAGTGAAAAACTGTTTTTT
d_call: NA
v_call: TRBV6-5
clone_size: NA
j_call: TRBJ1-4

cdr3_aa: CASSGGTASSYEQYF
cdr3_nt: TGTGCCAGCAGTGGTGGGACAGCTAGCTCCTACGAGCAGTACTTC
d_call: TRBD1
v_call: TRBV6-1
clone_size: NA
j_call: TRBJ2-7

cdr3_aa: CASSLITENTEAFF
cdr3_nt: TGCGCCAGCAGCTTGATTACGGAGAACACTGAAGCTTTCTTT
d_call: NA
v_call: TRBV5-1
clone_size: NA
j_call: TRBJ1-1

cdr3_aa: CASSEEGQRGYTF
cdr3_nt: TGTGCCAGCAGTGAAGAGGGGCAGAGGGGCTACACCTTC
d_call: NA
v_call: TRBV6-1
clone_size: NA
j_call: TRBJ1-2

cdr3_aa: CASSLASWAAYEQYF
cdr3_nt: TGTGCCAGCAGCTTAGCCAGCTGGGCCGCCTACGAGCAGTACTTC
d_call: NA
v_call: TRBV7-9
clone_size: NA
j_call: TRBJ2-7

cdr3_aa: CAWERAMNTEAFF
cdr3_nt: TGTGCCTGGGAGAGGGCAATGAACACTGAAGCTTTCTTT
d_call: NA
v_call: TRBV30
clone_size: NA
j_call: TRBJ1-1

cdr3_aa: CASRTGQGYGYTF
cdr3_nt: TGTGCCAGCAGAACAGGGCAGGGCTATGGCTACACCTTC
d_call: NA
v_call: TRBV6-1
clone_size: NA
j_call: TRBJ1-2

cdr3_aa: CASSYQETQYF
cdr3_nt: TGTGCCAGCTCATACCAAGAGACCCAGTACTTC
d_call: NA
v_call: TRBV18
clone_size: NA
j_call: TRBJ2-5

cdr3_aa: CASTQGGARYEQYF
cdr3_nt: TGTGCCAGCACCCAAGGGGGGGCGCGGTACGAGCAGTACTTC
d_call: NA
v_call: TRBV28
clone_size: NA
j_call: TRBJ2-7

cdr3_aa: CASSGGLAGLADTQYF
cdr3_nt: TGTGCCAGCAGTGGTGGACTAGCGGGATTGGCAGATACGCAGTATTTT
d_call: TRBD2
v_call: TRBV25-1
clone_size: NA
j_call: TRBJ2-3

cdr3_aa: CASSYSAYTGGEQFF
cdr3_nt: TGTGCCAGCAGTTACTCGGCTTATACGGGAGGAGAGCAGTTCTTC
d_call: TRBD2
v_call: TRBV6-6
clone_size: NA
j_call: TRBJ2-1

cdr3_aa: CASTRTSGNTGELFF
cdr3_nt: TGTGCCAGCACCCGGACTAGCGGGAACACCGGGGAGCTGTTTTTT
d_call: TRBD2
v_call: TRBV6-6
clone_size: NA
j_call: TRBJ2-2

cdr3_aa: CASSPRLAGGRELFF
cdr3_nt: TGTGCCAGCAGCCCCCGACTAGCGGGAGGCCGGGAGCTGTTTTTT
d_call: TRBD2
v_call: TRBV9
clone_size: NA
j_call: TRBJ2-2

cdr3_aa: CASSPQSSGRGNEQFF
cdr3_nt: TGCGCCAGCAGTCCCCAATCTAGCGGGAGAGGCAATGAGCAGTTCTTC
d_call: TRBD2
v_call: TRBV4-1
clone_size: NA
j_call: TRBJ2-1

cdr3_aa: CASSALTDMNTEAFF
cdr3_nt: TGTGCCAGCAGTGCCCTGACAGACATGAACACTGAAGCTTTCTTT
d_call: NA
v_call: TRBV28
clone_size: NA
j_call: TRBJ1-1

cdr3_aa: CASSLSGEQYF
cdr3_nt: TGTGCCAGCAGCTTATCGGGCGAGCAGTACTTC
d_call: NA
v_call: TRBV11-1
clone_size: NA
j_call: TRBJ2-7

cdr3_aa: CASSLESLAGREQFF
cdr3_nt: TGTGCCAGCAGCTTAGAGTCGCTAGCGGGGAGGGAGCAGTTCTTC
d_call: TRBD2
v_call: TRBV7-2
clone_size: NA
j_call: TRBJ2-1

cdr3_aa: CASSSGQVNTGELFF
cdr3_nt: TGTGCCAGCAGCTCAGGACAGGTGAACACCGGGGAGCTGTTTTTT
d_call: TRBD1
v_call: TRBV9
clone_size: NA
j_call: TRBJ2-2

cdr3_aa: CASSAGQDANYGYTF
cdr3_nt: TGTGCCAGCAGTGCGGGACAGGATGCAAATTATGGCTACACCTTC
d_call: TRBD1
v_call: TRBV6-1
clone_size: NA
j_call: TRBJ1-2

cdr3_aa: CASRPDSRANIQYF
cdr3_nt: TGTGCCAGCAGGCCCGACTCTCGGGCCAACATTCAGTACTTC
d_call: NA
v_call: TRBV27
clone_size: NA
j_call: TRBJ2-4

cdr3_aa: CASSLSGGSEKLFF
cdr3_nt: TGTGCCAGCAGCTTAAGTGGCGGCAGTGAAAAACTGTTTTTT
d_call: NA
v_call: TRBV7-7
clone_size: once
j_call: TRBJ1-4

cdr3_aa: CASSDRGRQPQHF
cdr3_nt: TGTGCCAGTAGTGACAGGGGGCGTCAGCCCCAGCATTTT
d_call: TRBD1
v_call: TRBV19
clone_size: NA
j_call: TRBJ1-5

cdr3_aa: CATQTGQTGELFF
cdr3_nt: TGTGCCACCCAGACAGGGCAAACCGGGGAGCTGTTTTTT
d_call: TRBD1
v_call: TRBV7-7
clone_size: NA
j_call: TRBJ2-2

cdr3_aa: CASSQSEDTGQPQHF
cdr3_nt: TGCGCCAGCAGTCAATCGGAGGACACCGGTCAGCCCCAGCATTTT
d_call: NA
v_call: TRBV23-1
clone_size: NA
j_call: TRBJ1-5

cdr3_aa: CASSGKWGQGKDTGELFF
cdr3_nt: TGTGCCAGCAGTGGAAAGTGGGGACAGGGGAAAGATACCGGGGAGCTGTTTTTT
d_call: TRBD1
v_call: TRBV25-1
clone_size: NA
j_call: TRBJ2-2

cdr3_aa: CAISVLQGDNSPLHF
cdr3_nt: TGTGCCATCAGTGTCTTACAGGGCGATAATTCACCCCTCCACTTT
d_call: NA
v_call: TRBV10-3
clone_size: NA
j_call: TRBJ1-6

cdr3_aa: CSARTGYEQYF
cdr3_nt: TGCAGTGCTAGGACAGGCTACGAGCAGTACTTC
d_call: NA
v_call: TRBV20-1
clone_size: NA
j_call: TRBJ2-7

cdr3_aa: CASSTLAPETQYF
cdr3_nt: TGTGCCAGTAGTACCCTCGCTCCGGAGACCCAGTACTTC
d_call: NA
v_call: TRBV19
clone_size: NA
j_call: TRBJ2-5

cdr3_aa: CASSSQVSGNTIYF
cdr3_nt: TGTGCCAGCAGCTCACAGGTCTCTGGAAACACCATATATTTT
d_call: NA
v_call: TRBV7-8
clone_size: NA
j_call: TRBJ1-3

cdr3_aa: CASSRQVANTGELFF
cdr3_nt: TGTGCCAGTAGTAGACAGGTAGCGAACACCGGGGAGCTGTTTTTT
d_call: NA
v_call: TRBV19
clone_size: NA
j_call: TRBJ2-2

cdr3_aa: CASSQNLGSDTQYF
cdr3_nt: TGCGCCAGCAGCCAGAACCTAGGTTCCGATACGCAGTATTTT
d_call: NA
v_call: TRBV4-1
clone_size: once
j_call: TRBJ2-3

cdr3_aa: CASSQNWVKAADTQYF
cdr3_nt: TGTGCCAGCAGCCAAAATTGGGTGAAGGCGGCAGATACGCAGTATTTT
d_call: NA
v_call: TRBV14
clone_size: NA
j_call: TRBJ2-3

cdr3_aa: CASRSGGSHTEAFF
cdr3_nt: TGTGCCAGCAGGAGTGGGGGATCCCACACTGAAGCTTTCTTT
d_call: NA
v_call: TRBV25-1
clone_size: NA
j_call: TRBJ1-1

cdr3_aa: CAWRKDRGAYEQYF
cdr3_nt: TGTGCCTGGAGAAAGGACAGGGGGGCCTACGAGCAGTACTTC
d_call: TRBD1
v_call: TRBV30
clone_size: once
j_call: TRBJ2-7

cdr3_aa: CATTPSGGTDTQYF
cdr3_nt: TGTGCCACCACTCCGAGCGGGGGCACAGATACGCAGTATTTT
d_call: TRBD2
v_call: TRBV7-9
clone_size: few
j_call: TRBJ2-3

cdr3_aa: CASSAETSGNSYNEQFF
cdr3_nt: TGCGCCAGCAGTGCTGAGACTAGCGGGAACTCCTACAATGAGCAGTTCTTC
d_call: TRBD2
v_call: TRBV23-1
clone_size: NA
j_call: TRBJ2-1

cdr3_aa: CASGQVGVVRYSSYGYTF
cdr3_nt: TGTGCTAGTGGTCAGGTCGGGGTCGTCAGATACAGCTCCTATGGCTACACCTTC
d_call: NA
v_call: TRBV12-5
clone_size: NA
j_call: TRBJ1-2

cdr3_aa: CASSLYPGAGELFF
cdr3_nt: TGCGCCAGCAGCTTGTATCCGGGGGCCGGGGAGCTGTTTTTT
d_call: NA
v_call: TRBV5-1
clone_size: NA
j_call: TRBJ2-2

cdr3_aa: CASSLGFGNTEAFF
cdr3_nt: TGTGCCAGCAGTTTAGGTTTCGGAAACACTGAAGCTTTCTTT
d_call: NA
v_call: TRBV27
clone_size: NA
j_call: TRBJ1-1

cdr3_aa: CASSKSSGRNTGELFF
cdr3_nt: TGTGCCAGCAGCAAATCTAGCGGGCGGAACACCGGGGAGCTGTTTTTT
d_call: TRBD2
v_call: TRBV7-2
clone_size: NA
j_call: TRBJ2-2

cdr3_aa: CASSLGMNTEAFF
cdr3_nt: TGTGCCAGCAGCTTAGGGATGAACACTGAAGCTTTCTTT
d_call: NA
v_call: TRBV7-9
clone_size: NA
j_call: TRBJ1-1

cdr3_aa: CAWSSGTSGWGTDTQYF
cdr3_nt: TGTGCCTGGAGCTCCGGGACTAGCGGGTGGGGCACAGATACGCAGTATTTT
d_call: TRBD2
v_call: TRBV30
clone_size: few
j_call: TRBJ2-3

cdr3_aa: CASSSLTGRNTEAFF
cdr3_nt: TGTGCCAGCAGTTCTTTGACAGGGAGGAACACTGAAGCTTTCTTT
d_call: TRBD1
v_call: TRBV28
clone_size: NA
j_call: TRBJ1-1

cdr3_aa: CASSASRGLAGGGGTDTQYF
cdr3_nt: TGTGCCAGCAGCGCATCGCGGGGACTAGCGGGAGGTGGAGGCACAGATACGCAGTATTTT
d_call: TRBD2
v_call: TRBV6-4
clone_size: NA
j_call: TRBJ2-3

cdr3_aa: CASSLGAGGYNEQFF
cdr3_nt: TGTGCCAGCAGCTTAGGCGCGGGGGGATACAATGAGCAGTTCTTC
d_call: TRBD2
v_call: TRBV7-9
clone_size: NA
j_call: TRBJ2-1

cdr3_aa: CASSLAGGYEQFF
cdr3_nt: TGTGCCAGCAGCCTAGCGGGAGGGTATGAGCAGTTCTTC
d_call: TRBD2
v_call: TRBV6-6
clone_size: NA
j_call: TRBJ2-1

cdr3_aa: CASSLTGGQGGNEQFF
cdr3_nt: TGTGCCAGCAGCTTAACGGGAGGACAGGGGGGCAATGAGCAGTTCTTC
d_call: TRBD1
v_call: TRBV7-3
clone_size: NA
j_call: TRBJ2-1

cdr3_aa: CASSLGQGAEGYTF
cdr3_nt: TGCGCCAGCAGCTTGGGACAGGGGGCGGAAGGCTACACCTTC
d_call: TRBD1
v_call: TRBV5-1
clone_size: NA
j_call: TRBJ1-2

cdr3_aa: CASSLSQRGRWYF
cdr3_nt: TGTGCCAGCAGCTTATCTCAGCGGGGACGTTGGTACTTC
d_call: TRBD2
v_call: TRBV13
clone_size: once
j_call: TRBJ2-7

cdr3_aa: CASSQQGAGGEKLFF
cdr3_nt: TGCGCCAGCAGCCAACAGGGGGCAGGTGGGGAAAAACTGTTTTTT
d_call: TRBD1
v_call: TRBV5-1
clone_size: NA
j_call: TRBJ1-4

cdr3_aa: CATGRETQYF
cdr3_nt: TGTGCCACCGGTAGGGAGACCCAGTACTTC
d_call: NA
v_call: TRBV19
clone_size: NA
j_call: TRBJ2-5

cdr3_aa: CASSGLGGRYYNEQFF
cdr3_nt: TGTGCCAGCAGTGGGCTAGGTGGGAGGTACTACAATGAGCAGTTCTTC
d_call: NA
v_call: TRBV25-1
clone_size: NA
j_call: TRBJ2-1

cdr3_aa: CASSYNGHFQETQYF
cdr3_nt: TGTGCCAGCAGTTATAACGGACACTTCCAAGAGACCCAGTACTTC
d_call: NA
v_call: TRBV7-9
clone_size: NA
j_call: TRBJ2-5